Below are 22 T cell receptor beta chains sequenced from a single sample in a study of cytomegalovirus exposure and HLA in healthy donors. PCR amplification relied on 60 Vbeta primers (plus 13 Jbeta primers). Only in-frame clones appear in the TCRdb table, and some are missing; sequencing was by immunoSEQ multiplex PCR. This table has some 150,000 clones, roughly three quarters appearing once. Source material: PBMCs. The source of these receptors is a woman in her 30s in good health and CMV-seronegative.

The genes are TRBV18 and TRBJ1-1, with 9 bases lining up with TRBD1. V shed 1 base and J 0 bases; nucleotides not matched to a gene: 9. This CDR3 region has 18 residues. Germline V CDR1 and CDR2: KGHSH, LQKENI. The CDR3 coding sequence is TGTGCCAGCTCACCACAAGTTATCACAGGGGGCATGAACACTGAAGCTTTCTTT. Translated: CASSPQVITGGMNTEAFF. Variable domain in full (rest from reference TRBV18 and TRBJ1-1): NAGVMQNPRHLVRRRGQEARLRCSPMKGHSHVYWYRQLPEEGLKFMVYLQKENIIDESGMPKERFSAEFPKEGPSILRIQQVVRGDSAAYFCASSPQVITGGMNTEAFFGQGTRLTVV.

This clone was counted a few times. CDR3: CASSWKREETQYF. The CDR3, as DNA: TGCGCCAGCAGCTGGAAGCGGGAAGAGACCCAGTACTTC. The V gene is TRBV5-1, the J gene TRBJ2-5; maybe TRBD2 (6 bases). Germline CDR1 SGHRS, CDR2 YFSETQ. The CDR3 has 13 residues. V was clipped by 3 bases and J by 3 bases, with 9 bases between them.

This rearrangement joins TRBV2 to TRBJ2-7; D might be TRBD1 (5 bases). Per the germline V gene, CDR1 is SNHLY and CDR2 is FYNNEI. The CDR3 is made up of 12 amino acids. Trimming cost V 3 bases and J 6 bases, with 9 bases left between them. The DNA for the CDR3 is TGTGCCAGCAGTGACCCGCAGGGCGAGCAGTACTTC. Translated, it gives CASSDPQGEQYF.

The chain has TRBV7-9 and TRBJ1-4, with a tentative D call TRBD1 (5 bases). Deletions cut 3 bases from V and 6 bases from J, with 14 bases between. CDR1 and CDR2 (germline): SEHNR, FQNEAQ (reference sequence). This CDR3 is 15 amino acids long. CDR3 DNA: TGTGCCAGCAGCTTTGCGGAGAGGGACTATGAAAAACTGTTTTTT. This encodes CASSFAERDYEKLFF.

The CDR3 loop is CASQGPTGVYEQYF. CDR3 DNA: TGTGCCAGCCAGGGCCCGACAGGGGTGTACGAGCAGTACTTC. The chain couples TRBV6-6 to TRBJ2-7; 8 bases agree with TRBD1. The CDR3 is made up of 14 amino acids. The germline V gene has CDR1 MNHNY and CDR2 SVGAGI (reference sequence). Trimming took 8 bases from V and 4 from J; bases not matched to a gene: 10.

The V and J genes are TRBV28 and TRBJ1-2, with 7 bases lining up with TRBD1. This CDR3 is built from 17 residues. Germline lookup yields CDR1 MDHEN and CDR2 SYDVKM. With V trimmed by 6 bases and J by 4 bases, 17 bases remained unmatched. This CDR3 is CASSSNQAGGSFYGYTF. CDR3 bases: TGTGCCAGCAGCTCTAACCAGGCAGGGGGTAGTTTCTATGGCTACACCTTC.

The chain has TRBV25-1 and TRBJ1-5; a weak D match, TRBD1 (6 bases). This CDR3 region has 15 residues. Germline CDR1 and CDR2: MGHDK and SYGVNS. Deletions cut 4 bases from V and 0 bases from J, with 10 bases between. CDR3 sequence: CASSGTGYSNQPQHF. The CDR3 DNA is TGTGCCAGCAGTGGAACAGGGTATAGCAATCAGCCCCAGCATTTT.

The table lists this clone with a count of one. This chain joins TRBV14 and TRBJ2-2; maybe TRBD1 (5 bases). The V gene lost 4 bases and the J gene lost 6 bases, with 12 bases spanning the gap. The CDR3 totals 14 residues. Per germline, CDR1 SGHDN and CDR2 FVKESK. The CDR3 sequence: CASSRFQGPGELFF. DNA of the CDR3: TGTGCCAGCAGCCGGTTTCAGGGTCCCGGGGAGCTGTTTTTT.

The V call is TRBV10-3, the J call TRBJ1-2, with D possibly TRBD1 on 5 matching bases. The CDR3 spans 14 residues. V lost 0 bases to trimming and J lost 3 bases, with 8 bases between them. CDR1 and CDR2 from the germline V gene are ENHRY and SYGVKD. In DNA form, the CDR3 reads TGTGCCATCAGTGAGTCAAGGGGTGACTATGGCTACACCTTC. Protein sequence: CAISESRGDYGYTF.

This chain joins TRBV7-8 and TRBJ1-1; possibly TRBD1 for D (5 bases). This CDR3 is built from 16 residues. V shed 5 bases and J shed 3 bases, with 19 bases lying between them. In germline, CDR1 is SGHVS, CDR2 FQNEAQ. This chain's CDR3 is CASSLISPGDDTEAFF. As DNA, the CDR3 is TGTGCCAGCAGCCTTATTAGCCCGGGGGACGACACTGAAGCTTTCTTT.

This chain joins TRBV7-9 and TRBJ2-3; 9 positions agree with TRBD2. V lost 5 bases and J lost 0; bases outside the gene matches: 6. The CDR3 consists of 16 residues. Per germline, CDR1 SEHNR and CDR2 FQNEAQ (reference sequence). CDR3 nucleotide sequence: TGTGCCAGCAGCCTTAGGACTAGCGCAAGCACAGATACGCAGTATTTT. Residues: CASSLRTSASTDTQYF.

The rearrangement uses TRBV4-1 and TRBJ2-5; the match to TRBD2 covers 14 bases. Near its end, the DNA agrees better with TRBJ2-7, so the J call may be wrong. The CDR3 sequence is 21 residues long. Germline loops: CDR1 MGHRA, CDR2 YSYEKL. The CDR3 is CASSQGLAAQGLAGVSYEQYF. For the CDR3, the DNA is TGCGCCAGCAGCCAAGGCCTTGCCGCCCAGGGACTAGCGGGAGTTTCCTACGAGCAGTACTTC.

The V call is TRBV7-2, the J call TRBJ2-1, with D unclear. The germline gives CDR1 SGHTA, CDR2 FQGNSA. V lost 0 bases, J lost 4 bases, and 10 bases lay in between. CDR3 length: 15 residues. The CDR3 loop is CASSLASPIYNEQFF. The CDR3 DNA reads TGTGCCAGCAGCTTAGCTAGCCCGATATACAATGAGCAGTTCTTC.

CDR3 protein: CASCGGPADTQYF. CDR3 in DNA: TGTGCCAGCTGCGGGGGGCCCGCAGATACGCAGTATTTT. The chain combines TRBV11-1 with TRBJ2-3; 8 bases map to TRBD2. The CDR3 runs to 13 residues. CDR1 SGHAT and CDR2 FQDESV come from the germline V gene (reference sequence). The J segment lost 4 bases and the V segment lost 8 bases, leaving 5 bases of the junction unmatched. Based on the CDR3 plus reference TRBV11-1 and TRBJ2-3, the full variable domain is EAEVAQSPRYKITEKSQAVAFWCDPISGHATLYWYRQILGQGPELLVQFQDESVVDDSQLPKDRFSAERLKGVDSTLKIQPAELGDSAMYLCASCGGPADTQYFGPGTRLTVL.

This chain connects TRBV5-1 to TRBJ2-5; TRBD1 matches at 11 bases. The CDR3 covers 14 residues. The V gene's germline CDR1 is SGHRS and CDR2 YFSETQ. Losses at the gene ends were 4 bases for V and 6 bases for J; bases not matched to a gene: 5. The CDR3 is CASSAGQGGKTQYF. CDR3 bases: TGCGCCAGCAGCGCGGGACAGGGGGGGAAGACCCAGTACTTC.

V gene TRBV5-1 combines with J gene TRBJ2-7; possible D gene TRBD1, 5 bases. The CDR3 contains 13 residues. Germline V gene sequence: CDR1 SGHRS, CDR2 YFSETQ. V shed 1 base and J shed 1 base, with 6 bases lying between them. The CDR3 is CASSLTGSYEQYF. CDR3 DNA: TGCGCCAGCAGCTTGACAGGTTCCTACGAGCAGTACTTC.

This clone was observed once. As DNA, the CDR3 is TGTGCCAGCAGTTTCGGCAGGGGCACTAACTATGGCTACACCTTC. Protein sequence: CASSFGRGTNYGYTF. This chain uses TRBV27 with TRBJ1-2; D is perhaps TRBD1 (6 bases). In germline, CDR1 is MNHEY, CDR2 SMNVEV (reference sequence). This CDR3 comprises 15 residues. V was shortened by 3 bases and J by 0 bases, with 11 bases between the two germline ends.

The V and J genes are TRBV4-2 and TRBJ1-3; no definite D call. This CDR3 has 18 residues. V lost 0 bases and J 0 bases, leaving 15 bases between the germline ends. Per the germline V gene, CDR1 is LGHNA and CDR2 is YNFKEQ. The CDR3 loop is CASSQDLYGRVSGNTIYF. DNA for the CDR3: TGTGCCAGCAGCCAAGATCTCTACGGGAGAGTCTCTGGAAACACCATATATTTT.

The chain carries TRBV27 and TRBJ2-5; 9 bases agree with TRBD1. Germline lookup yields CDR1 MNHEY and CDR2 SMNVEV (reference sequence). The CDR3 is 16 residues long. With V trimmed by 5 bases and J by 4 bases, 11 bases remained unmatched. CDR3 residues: CASSSTGTGTRETQYF. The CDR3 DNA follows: TGTGCCAGCAGTAGCACCGGGACAGGGACGCGAGAGACCCAGTACTTC.

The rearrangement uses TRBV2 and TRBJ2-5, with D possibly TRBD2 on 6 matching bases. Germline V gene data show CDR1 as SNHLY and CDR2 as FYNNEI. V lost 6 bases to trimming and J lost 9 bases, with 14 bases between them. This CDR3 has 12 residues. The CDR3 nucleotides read TGTGCCAGCAGACTGAGCAGGGAGGCCCAGTACTTC. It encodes CASRLSREAQYF.

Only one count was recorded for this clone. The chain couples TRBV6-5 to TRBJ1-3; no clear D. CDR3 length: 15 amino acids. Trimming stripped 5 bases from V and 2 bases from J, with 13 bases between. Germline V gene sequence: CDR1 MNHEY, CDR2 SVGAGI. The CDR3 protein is CASSHVGGTGNTIYF. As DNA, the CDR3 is TGTGCCAGCAGTCACGTAGGAGGGACTGGAAACACCATATATTTT.

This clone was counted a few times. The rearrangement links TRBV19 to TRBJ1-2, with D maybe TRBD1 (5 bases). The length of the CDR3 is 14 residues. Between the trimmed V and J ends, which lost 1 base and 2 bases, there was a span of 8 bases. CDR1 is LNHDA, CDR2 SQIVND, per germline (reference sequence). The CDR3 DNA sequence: TGTGCCAGTAGTATAGTTCAGGGAAACTATGGCTACACCTTC. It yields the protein CASSIVQGNYGYTF. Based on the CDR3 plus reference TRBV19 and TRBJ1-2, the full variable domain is DGGITQSPKYLFRKEGQNVTLSCEQNLNHDAMYWYRQDPGQGLRLIYYSQIVNDFQKGDIAEGYSVSREKKESFPLTVTSAQKNPTAFYLCASSIVQGNYGYTFGSGTRLTVV.